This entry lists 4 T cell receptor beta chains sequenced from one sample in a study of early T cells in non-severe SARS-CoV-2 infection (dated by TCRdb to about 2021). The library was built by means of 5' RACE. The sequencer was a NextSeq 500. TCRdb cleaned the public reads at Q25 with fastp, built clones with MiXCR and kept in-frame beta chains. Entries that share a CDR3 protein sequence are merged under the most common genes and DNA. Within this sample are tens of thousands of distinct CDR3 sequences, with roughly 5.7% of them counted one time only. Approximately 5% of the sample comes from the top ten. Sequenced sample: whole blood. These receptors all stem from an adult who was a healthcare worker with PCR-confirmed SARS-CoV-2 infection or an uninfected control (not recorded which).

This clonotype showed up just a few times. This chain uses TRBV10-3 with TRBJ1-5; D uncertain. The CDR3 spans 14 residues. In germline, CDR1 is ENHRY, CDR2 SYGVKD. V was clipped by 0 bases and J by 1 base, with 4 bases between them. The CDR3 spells CAISESGSNQPQHF. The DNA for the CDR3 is TGTGCCATCAGTGAGTCGGGGAGCAATCAGCCCCAGCATTTT.

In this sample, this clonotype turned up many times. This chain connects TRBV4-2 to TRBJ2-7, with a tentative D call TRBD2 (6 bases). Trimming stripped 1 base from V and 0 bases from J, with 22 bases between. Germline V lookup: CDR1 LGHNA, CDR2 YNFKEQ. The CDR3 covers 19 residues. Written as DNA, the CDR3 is TGTGCCAGCAGCCAAGTGGGAGGACAAGACCTTATGAGCTCCTACGAGCAGTACTTC. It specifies CASSQVGGQDLMSSYEQYF.

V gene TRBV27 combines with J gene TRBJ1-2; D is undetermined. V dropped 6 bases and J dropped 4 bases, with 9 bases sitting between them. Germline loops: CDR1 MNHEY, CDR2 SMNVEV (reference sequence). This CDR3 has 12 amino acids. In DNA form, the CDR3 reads TGTGCCAGCAGGGCCGACGCCTATGGCTACACCTTC. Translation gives CASRADAYGYTF.

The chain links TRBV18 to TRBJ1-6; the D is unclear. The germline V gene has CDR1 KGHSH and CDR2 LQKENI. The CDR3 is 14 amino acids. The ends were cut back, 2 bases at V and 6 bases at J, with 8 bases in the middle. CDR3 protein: CASSPAAANSPLHF. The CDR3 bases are TGTGCCAGCTCACCAGCGGCAGCTAATTCACCCCTCCACTTT.